These T cell receptor beta chains were read from a single sample in a study of T cell repertoires in cytomegalovirus infection. MiXCR, applied by TCRdb to the reads, yields one record per CDR3 protein. The repertoire consists of about 920,000 distinct CDR3 sequences, with about 33% occurring once and the leading ten covering around an eighth. The antigens for these receptors are not known. The sample here was cultured CD8+ T cells from PBMCs, taken from culture after CMV antigen stimulation. Receptors originate from a human donor in good health (CMV status not recorded). Some clones in this sample may be carry-over from other donors' samples. The CDR3 runs from the conserved cysteine through the conserved F or W. D genes are given only for firm matches. Clone size is shown for a subset of rows, as once, few, many or a class of expanded clone.

clone size,V gene,D gene,CDR3 protein
few,TRBV7-8,TRBD2,CASTWGGAYEQYF
NA,TRBV5-6,TRBD1,CASSADRFDTEAFF
once,TRBV6-5,NA,CASSYSFPDGLEEKLFF
NA,TRBV9,TRBD1,CASSEHDTGGPYNEQFF
few,TRBV7-8,NA,CASSPWARSYEQYF
few,TRBV27,NA,CASRKEGFTQPQHF
few,TRBV29-1,NA,CSVEIDSPQTQYF
NA,TRBV7-6,NA,CASSPTQRANTWELFF
NA,TRBV12-3/TRBV12-4,TRBD1,CASSQGVGETQYF
NA,TRBV4-2,TRBD2,CASSQGVSGVGNEQFF
few,TRBV27,TRBD2,CASGTSGGAFEQFF
NA,TRBV12-3/TRBV12-4,NA,CASTPGPSQPQHF
NA,TRBV6-6,NA,CASSYSRGRNPTNEKLFF
many,TRBV7-2,TRBD1,CASSLVTGGYETQYF
few,TRBV15,NA,CATSSLRRQDSVYEKLFF
few,TRBV7-6,NA,CASSLADFNTGELFF
NA,TRBV15,NA,CATSSGGGTDTQYF
NA,TRBV4-2,NA,CASSQDGPLTEAFF
NA,TRBV7-3,NA,CASAEGDGIPLQYF
many,TRBV7-8,NA,CASSTRGLLAYGYTF
NA,TRBV28,NA,CASSLPGSGNEQFF
NA,TRBV28,NA,CASSSRTAYNEQFF
many,TRBV7-6,NA,CASSSAVGTPNEKLFF
few,TRBV10-3,NA,CAISDDLSSYNEQFF
NA,TRBV7-9,NA,CASSFWGEQYEQYF
few,TRBV7-9,NA,CASSRGAQETQYF
few,TRBV27,NA,CASSSPRYEQYF
NA,TRBV12-3/TRBV12-4,NA,CASGNSGNEQFF
few,TRBV28,NA,CASSFATKANYGYTF
many,TRBV7-2,NA,CASSSLGLVGLDYGYTF
NA,TRBV5-1,NA,CASSLFLLTEAFF
NA,TRBV7-9,NA,CASSLPGRPNEKLFF
NA,TRBV6-2/TRBV6-3,NA,CASSFTGLAQPQHF
few,TRBV7-8,TRBD1,CASSLARQGINEKLFF
many,TRBV7-2,TRBD1,CASSTSRTGLAEAFF
few,TRBV12-3/TRBV12-4,NA,CASSLRTERFNQPQHF
NA,TRBV28,NA,CASTPHRVPLHF
NA,TRBV4-1,NA,CASTSTQSGPGWEQFF
few,TRBV11-2,NA,CASSLDKAPTQYF
few,TRBV7-9,NA,CASSTRDRVYEGGEQFF
NA,TRBV7-9,NA,CASSSRPGETQYF
NA,TRBV6-8,TRBD1,CASSPGGAGTYNSPLHF
few,TRBV7-6,NA,CASREGGAYNEQFF
NA,TRBV27,TRBD2,CASSLSRGEATYEQYF
NA,TRBV5-1,TRBD1,CASSVGTGGYDEQYF
few,TRBV4-1,NA,CASSQGSAVGNIQYF
NA,TRBV6-1,NA,CASGYPYEQYF